These 8 T cell receptor beta chains originate from one sample sequenced in a study of blood T cell repertoires in COVID-19. Some clones are missing from TCRdb's copy, which holds only in-frame ones; the method was immunoSEQ multiplex PCR. This sample has some 220,000 clones; 84% occur once, and the top ten carry roughly 10%. The sample was peripheral blood. Receptors were obtained from a man between 45 and 60 years old with active or convalescent COVID-19.

The rearrangement links TRBV14 to TRBJ1-4, with 8 bases fitting TRBD1. Germline lookup yields CDR1 SGHDN and CDR2 FVKESK. The CDR3 is 16 residues long. Losses at the gene ends were 4 bases for V and 8 bases for J; bases not matched to a gene: 12. This CDR3 is CASSPLGQGWGEKLFF. CDR3 DNA sequence: TGTGCCAGCAGCCCCTTAGGACAGGGCTGGGGGGAAAAACTGTTTTTT.

This clone was recorded only once. This chain connects TRBV5-1 to TRBJ2-1; D might be TRBD2 (6 bases). Germline assignment: CDR1 SGHRS and CDR2 YFSETQ. V was pared by 1 base and J by 5 bases, with 13 bases between. The CDR3 loop spans 15 amino acids. This CDR3 reads CASSLFLAVDNEQFF. In DNA, the CDR3 is TGCGCCAGCAGCTTGTTTTTAGCGGTTGACAATGAGCAGTTCTTC.

V usage is TRBV29-1 and J usage is TRBJ2-1; D gene unclear. Between the trimmed V and J ends, which lost 4 bases and 0 bases, there was a span of 7 bases. CDR3 size: 13 residues. Looked up from germline, CDR1 is SQVTM and CDR2 is ANQGSEA. CDR3 sequence (DNA): TGCAGCGTTGTTCTAAGCTCCTACAATGAGCAGTTCTTC. Translation gives CSVVLSSYNEQFF.

The rearrangement uses TRBV28 and TRBJ1-2, with 8 bases identical to TRBD1. Germline CDR1 reads MDHEN; CDR2 reads SYDVKM. Germline trimming cut 6 bases from V and 2 bases from J; bases unmatched to any gene: 11. CDR3 length: 16 amino acids. Here the CDR3 DNA reads TGTGCCAGCAGCGGGACAGGCATCTCCTCAAACTATGGCTACACCTTC. This translates into CASSGTGISSNYGYTF.

This chain links TRBV28 with TRBJ2-4; 7 nucleotides match TRBD1. This CDR3 is built from 15 residues. Germline V gene sequence: CDR1 MDHEN, CDR2 SYDVKM. V lost 3 bases and J lost 5; bases outside the gene matches: 7. CDR3: CASSFPGGTENIQYF. The CDR3 DNA reads TGTGCCAGCAGTTTCCCAGGGGGTACGGAAAACATTCAGTACTTC. Complete variable domain (other parts from reference TRBV28 and TRBJ2-4): DVKVTQSSRYLVKRTGEKVFLECVQDMDHENMFWYRQDPGLGLRLIYFSYDVKMKEKGDIPEGYSVSREKKERFSLILESASTNQTSMYLCASSFPGGTENIQYFGAGTRLSVL.

The genes are TRBV5-1 and TRBJ2-7; maybe TRBD2 (6 bases). V was trimmed by 3 bases and J by 2 bases, leaving 12 bases between them. CDR1 and CDR2 (germline): SGHRS, YFSETQ. CDR3 length: 14 residues. CDR3: CASSYGGEPYEQYF. The CDR3 nucleotides read TGCGCCAGCAGCTACGGAGGGGAGCCCTACGAGCAGTACTTC.

The rearrangement uses TRBV29-1 and TRBJ2-1, with a tentative D call TRBD1 (5 bases). Germline V gene data show CDR1 as SQVTM and CDR2 as ANQGSEA. The CDR3 length is 11 residues. The CDR3 loop reads CSARQNNEQFF. For the CDR3, the DNA is TGCAGTGCTCGACAGAACAATGAGCAGTTCTTC.

The rearrangement uses TRBV7-3 and TRBJ2-2; TRBD2 is a possible D gene (6 bases). V lost 8 bases, J lost 3 bases, and 7 bases lay in between. Germline CDR1 and CDR2: SGHTA and FQGTGA. The CDR3 has 12 residues. CDR3 in amino acids: CASGGDTGELFF. The CDR3, as DNA: TGTGCCAGCGGCGGGGACACCGGGGAGCTGTTTTTT.